Listed here are 12 T cell receptor beta chains from one sample, sequenced in a study of shared clonotypes between healthy human individuals. The naive CD8 fraction comprised CD45RO-negative cells positively selected for CCR7 and excluded terminally differentiated effector memory CD45RA+ cells. The assay was immunoSEQ multiplex PCR, and TCRdb's table has in-frame clones only and misses some. The table shows over 2,000,000 clones, with about 93% occurring only once. Source material: naive CD8+ T cells from PBMCs. The receptors were gathered from a man younger than 35 in good health. Some clones in this sample may be carry-over from other donors' samples.

The gene calls are TRBV27 and TRBJ2-1; 10 bases align to TRBD2. The trim removed 7 bases at V and 8 bases at J, leaving 8 bases unmatched. Germline V gene sequence: CDR1 MNHEY, CDR2 SMNVEV (reference sequence). This CDR3 has 14 amino acids. The CDR3 bases are TGTGCCAGCATTGCCACCGGGACTAGCGATGAGCAGTTCTTC. Its translation: CASIATGTSDEQFF.

The chain joins TRBV11-2 to TRBJ1-5; D gene ambiguous. Per the germline V gene, CDR1 is SGHAT and CDR2 is FQNNGV. Trimming cost V 8 bases and J 4 bases, with 12 bases left between them. There are 13 residues in the CDR3. CDR3 amino acids: CASGAGGNQPQHF. CDR3 nucleotides: TGTGCCAGCGGTGCTGGAGGGAATCAGCCCCAGCATTTT.

The chain joins TRBV27 to TRBJ2-1; D tentatively reads TRBD1 or TRBD2 (5 bases each). The ends were cut back, 6 bases at V and 7 bases at J, with 10 bases in the middle. CDR3 length equals 12 residues. CDR1 and CDR2 (germline): MNHEY, SMNVEV (reference sequence). CDR3 amino acids: CASSTRGNEQFF. CDR3 sequence (DNA): TGTGCCAGCAGCACGAGGGGAAATGAGCAGTTCTTC.

This clone appeared a single time. This chain joins TRBV28 and TRBJ1-2; 7 bases align to TRBD1. The CDR3 spans 18 residues. Trimming removed 4 bases from V and 3 bases from J; junction bases left unmatched: 17. CDR1 and CDR2 (germline): MDHEN, SYDVKM. CDR3 sequence (DNA): TGTGCCAGCAGTTCAGGGGGGTTCAATTGGAGAGGACACTATGGCTACACCTTC. It yields the protein CASSSGGFNWRGHYGYTF.

The chain combines TRBV2 with TRBJ1-1, with D perhaps TRBD1 (5 bases). V was clipped by 2 bases and J by 6 bases, with 16 bases between them. There are 15 residues in the CDR3. Germline V gene lookup returns CDR1 SNHLY and CDR2 FYNNEI. DNA for the CDR3: TGTGCCAGCAGTGAACGGGCAGGGTTGAGATCTGAAGCTTTCTTT. It codes for CASSERAGLRSEAFF.

This chain links TRBV4-2 with TRBJ2-3; perhaps TRBD1 as D (6 bases). This CDR3 region has 18 residues. Germline-derived CDR1 and CDR2 are LGHNA and YNFKEQ. The V and J ends lost 2 bases and 1 base respectively, with 19 bases between them. CDR3 in amino acids: CASSQRFYRTEGTDTQYF. DNA of the CDR3: TGTGCCAGCAGCCAACGGTTTTACAGGACAGAGGGCACAGATACGCAGTATTTT.

This chain connects TRBV9 to TRBJ1-2; D gene ambiguous. CDR1 and CDR2 from the germline V gene are SGDLS and YYNGEE. Trimming cost V 6 bases and J 6 bases, with 24 bases left between them. This CDR3 has 16 amino acids. The CDR3 is CASTITSTVGRDGYTF. DNA for the CDR3: TGTGCCAGCACCATCACCTCAACCGTAGGGAGGGATGGCTACACCTTC.

The table lists this clone with a count of one. DNA for the CDR3: TGTGCCAGCAGTTTAATATGGCCTAGCTCCTACGAGCAGTACTTC. Translation gives CASSLIWPSSYEQYF. This chain uses TRBV27 with TRBJ2-7; D unresolved. V was clipped by 2 bases and J by 0 bases, with 11 bases between them. Germline values: CDR1 MNHEY, CDR2 SMNVEV (reference sequence). The CDR3 consists of 15 residues.

The V gene is TRBV9, the J gene TRBJ2-7; D unclear. The length of the CDR3 is 14 residues. Trimming shortened V by 6 bases and J by 0 bases, and 13 bases separated the two germline ends. The germline CDR1 and CDR2 sequences are SGDLS and YYNGEE. For the CDR3, the DNA is TGTGCCAGCACCTCCAGTACCAGCTCCTACGAGCAGTACTTC. It specifies CASTSSTSSYEQYF.

This clone came up once. The gene calls are TRBV28 and TRBJ2-7; D possibly uses TRBD1 or TRBD2 (5 bases each). In germline, CDR1 is MDHEN, CDR2 SYDVKM. V lost 6 bases and J 0 bases, leaving 21 bases between the germline ends. CDR3 length: 17 amino acids. The CDR3 protein is CASSRLPGPLSSYEQYF. The CDR3, as DNA: TGTGCCAGCAGCCGACTCCCGGGACCCCTAAGCTCCTACGAGCAGTACTTC.

As to this clone: This sample also contains other DNA sequences that code for the same CDR3. The CDR3 spells CASSLGGTSYEQYF. CDR3 in DNA: TGTGCCAGCAGCTTGGGTGGGACTAGCTACGAGCAGTACTTC. The V gene is TRBV5-4, the J gene TRBJ2-7, with TRBD2 matching over 8 bases. The germline CDR1 and CDR2 sequences are SGHNT and YYREEE (reference sequence). The CDR3 runs 14 residues. Germline trimming cut 0 bases from V and 3 bases from J; bases unmatched to any gene: 2.

The chain combines TRBV7-2 with TRBJ1-2; tentative D call: TRBD1 (5 bases). CDR3 length equals 15 residues. Germline loops: CDR1 SGHTA, CDR2 FQGNSA. Deletions cut 2 bases from V and 8 bases from J, with 18 bases between. DNA for the CDR3: TGTGCCAGCAGCTTAAGGGGCATTTCGGGATTGGGCTACACCTTC. This translates into CASSLRGISGLGYTF. The entire variable domain, with the rest obtained from reference TRBV7-2 and TRBJ1-2, is as follows: GAGVSQSPSNKVTEKGKDVELRCDPISGHTALYWYRQSLGQGLEFLIYFQGNSAPDKSGLPSDRFSAERTGGSVSTLTIQRTQQEDSAVYLCASSLRGISGLGYTFGSGTRLTVV.